The TCR beta chain under discussion was sequenced for a study of T cell repertoires in cytomegalovirus infection. Each CDR3 protein is one row after TCRdb ran MiXCR on the reads. The sample has almost 90,000 distinct CDR3 sequences, approximately 30% seen once. This clonotype was detected many times. Its cognate antigen is unknown. V lost 4 bases, J lost 7 bases, and 5 bases stayed unmatched. The germline V gene has CDR1 ENHRY and CDR2 SYGVKD. This CDR3 contains 14 residues. The source of this sequence is a human donor in good health (CMV status not recorded). Some clones in this sample may be carry-over from other donors' samples. The chain joins TRBV10-3 to TRBJ2-2; 8 bases line up with TRBD1. The starting material was CD8+ T cells from cultured PBMCs, obtained from culture after CMV antigen stimulation. CDR3 sequence: CAISAQGANGELFF. CDR3 nucleotides: TGTGCCATCAGTGCTCAGGGGGCCAACGGGGAGCTGTTTTTT.